This TCR beta chain was retrieved from a study of Graves' ophthalmopathy and Graves' hyperthyroidism. Study-wide points: Forecasting of ophthalmopathy progression by the model achieved more than 70% sensitivity and less than 80% specificity. Thyroid clonotypes that were expanded above 0.001 frequency mostly also appeared in blood.

A few counts support this clonotype. Its antigen remains unidentified. Amplification of the TCR beta CDR3 regions used RNA transcripts (as template). HTBI primers primed a first-round RT-PCR, and a second-round multiplex PCR followed. Each CDR3 protein gets one entry after TCRdb re-called the multiplex PCR reads with MiXCR. Of about 1.1 million distinct CDR3 sequences in the sample, roughly 35% were seen once. Other autoimmune diseases, uncontrolled infections, pregnancy or lactation led to the exclusion of patients. Serum thyroxine and TRAb, along with clinical symptoms, thyroid ultrasound and orbital computed tomography, were what diagnosis relied on. The sample taken for sequencing was peripheral blood or thyroid tissue (not recorded which). The sequence came from an adult man with Graves' hyperthyroidism.

CDR3 sequence: CASSFDRDLAGYTF. The DNA for the CDR3 is TGTGCCAGCAGTTTTGACAGGGATTTGGCTGGCTACACCTTC. J is TRBJ1-2 and V is TRBV12-3 or TRBV12-4; TRBD1 matches 7 bases. The trim removed 3 bases at V and 7 bases at J, leaving 8 bases unmatched. This CDR3 is 14 amino acids long.